The T cell receptor beta chain described here comes from a study of OX40 agonist ivuxolimab in advanced cancers. Assay used: immunoSEQ multiplex PCR; TCRdb lists only in-frame clones, some missing. The sample shows about 130,000 clones, 85% to 95% of them seen only once. This CDR3 has 16 amino acids. CDR1 and CDR2 (germline): LGHNT, FRNRAP. Germline trimming cut 5 bases from V and 2 bases from J; bases unmatched to any gene: 4. The sequenced sample was CD4+ or CD8+ T cells sorted from blood, obtained in a trial of the OX40 agonist ivuxolimab. The chain links TRBV12-5 to TRBJ2-3, with 13 nucleotides matching TRBD2. The TCR was taken from an adult with an advanced solid tumor such as melanoma, head and neck, liver or kidney cancer. CDR3: CASGAGLAGHTDTQYF. The CDR3 nucleotides read TGTGCTAGTGGTGCGGGACTAGCGGGGCACACAGATACGCAGTATTTT.